The 25 T cell receptor beta chains below were found in one sample sequenced in a study of radiotherapy plus CTLA-4 blockade in lung cancer. Assay used: immunoSEQ multiplex PCR; TCRdb lists only in-frame clones, some missing. The data show tens of thousands of clones, 70% to 80% seen once. The material was peripheral blood, obtained from a patient treated with radiotherapy plus ipilimumab. The receptor source for this set is a human donor with non-small cell lung cancer who had a complete response to radiotherapy plus ipilimumab.

This CDR3 is CASSPQTGPNTEAFF. The DNA for the CDR3 is TGTGCCAGCAGCCCCCAGACAGGACCGAACACTGAAGCTTTCTTT. The rearrangement links TRBV7-2 to TRBJ1-1, with D perhaps TRBD1 (6 bases). CDR3 size: 15 residues. V lost 5 bases and J lost 1, with 14 bases in between. CDR1 and CDR2 from the germline V gene are SGHTA and FQGNSA. Variable domain in full (rest from reference TRBV7-2 and TRBJ1-1): GAGVSQSPSNKVTEKGKDVELRCDPISGHTALYWYRQSLGQGLEFLIYFQGNSAPDKSGLPSDRFSAERTGGSVSTLTIQRTQQEDSAVYLCASSPQTGPNTEAFFGQGTRLTVV.

This sequence joins TRBV7-9 and TRBJ1-1, with D possibly TRBD1 on 6 matching bases. Germline-derived CDR1 and CDR2 are SEHNR and FQNEAQ (reference sequence). The CDR3 sequence is 15 residues long. V gave up 5 bases and J gave up 1 base, with 14 bases separating them. The CDR3 bases are TGTGCCAGCAGCCGCACAGGGAGCGGGAACACTGAAGCTTTCTTT. This gives the protein CASSRTGSGNTEAFF. Together with reference TRBV7-9 and TRBJ1-1, the CDR3 gives the full variable domain: DTGVSQNPRHKITKRGQNVTFRCDPISEHNRLYWYRQTLGQGPEFLTYFQNEAQLEKSRLLSDRFSAERPKGSFSTLEIQRTEQGDSAMYLCASSRTGSGNTEAFFGQGTRLTVV.

The V call is TRBV30, the J call TRBJ2-2, with D tentatively TRBD1 (5 bases). The CDR3 runs 16 residues. Trimming removed 1 base at V and 6 bases at J, with 18 bases between. CDR1 and CDR2 (germline): GTSNPN, SVGIG (reference sequence). The CDR3 bases are TGTGCCTGGAGTGCGACCAGTATGACGACAGCCGGGGAGCTGTTTTTT. Translation: CAWSATSMTTAGELFF.

The J gene is TRBJ2-4, the V gene TRBV9, with D perhaps TRBD1 (6 bases). This CDR3 is 16 amino acids long. The germline gives CDR1 SGDLS, CDR2 YYNGEE. The V end was cut by 0 bases, the J end by 2 bases, with 12 bases between. The CDR3 nucleotides read TGTGCCAGCAGCGTAGGGAAACAGGGCTCCAAAAACATTCAGTACTTC. It codes for CASSVGKQGSKNIQYF.

Concerning this clone itself: Germline is not matched at one junction end, which may reflect a read error. The V call is TRBV7-7, the J call TRBJ2-5, with TRBD2 as a possible D gene (5 bases). The CDR3 sequence is 15 residues long. Looked up from germline, CDR1 is SSHAT and CDR2 is FNYEAQ (reference sequence). The CDR3 protein is CASSLASGGQETQYF. The CDR3 DNA sequence: TGTGCTAGCAGCTTAGCGTCCGGCGGACAAGAGACCCAGTACTTC.

V gene TRBV10-1 combines with J gene TRBJ1-6, with 7 bases that match TRBD1. The CDR3 sequence is 13 residues long. The V and J ends lost 6 bases and 6 bases, in that order; junction bases with no gene match: 2. Germline V lookup: CDR1 WNHNN, CDR2 SYGVQD (reference sequence). The chain's CDR3 is CASSRDSNSPLHF. The DNA for the CDR3 is TGCGCCAGCAGCCGGGACAGTAATTCACCCCTCCACTTT.

The rearrangement joins TRBV5-1 to TRBJ2-4, with TRBD1 identical over 12 bases. CDR1 SGHRS and CDR2 YFSETQ come from the germline V gene. The CDR3 spans 16 residues. J was trimmed by 6 bases and V by 3 bases; bases with no gene match: 7. CDR3 loop: CASSSSGTGGLNIQYF. The CDR3 coding sequence is TGCGCCAGCAGCTCCTCCGGGACAGGGGGCCTAAACATTCAGTACTTC.

V is TRBV19 and J is TRBJ2-7; 8 bases are shared with TRBD1. Losses at the gene ends were 4 bases for V and 7 bases for J; bases not matched to a gene: 12. CDR3 length equals 15 residues. CDR1 is LNHDA and CDR2 is SQIVND in the germline V gene (reference sequence). The CDR3 loop is CASSKGRQGAWEQYF. DNA of the CDR3: TGTGCCAGTAGTAAGGGGCGCCAGGGGGCTTGGGAGCAGTACTTC.

The chain uses TRBV11-2 and TRBJ1-1; D may be TRBD1 (5 bases). From germline, CDR1 is SGHAT and CDR2 FQNNGV. The CDR3 runs 17 residues. V gave up 2 bases and J gave up 1 base, with 17 bases separating them. The CDR3: CASSLLAGARANTEAFF. The CDR3 bases are TGTGCCAGCAGCTTACTCGCCGGGGCAAGGGCGAACACTGAAGCTTTCTTT.

The chain has TRBV15 and TRBJ2-7, with D perhaps TRBD1 (6 bases). Germline CDR1 and CDR2: LNHNV and YYDKDF (reference sequence). This CDR3 has 14 residues. V dropped 0 bases and J dropped 4 bases, with 10 bases sitting between them. The CDR3 sequence is CATSRDAQGYEQYF. CDR3 bases: TGTGCCACCAGCAGAGATGCGCAGGGGTACGAGCAGTACTTC.

The chain is built from TRBV5-4 and TRBJ2-7, with 7 positions matching TRBD1. Germline assignment: CDR1 SGHNT and CDR2 YYREEE (reference sequence). J lost 5 bases, V lost 1 base, and 3 bases had no gene match. The CDR3 is 13 residues long. The CDR3 DNA reads as TGTGCCAGCAGCTTGAACAGGGGCGACGAGCAGTACGTC. Its protein is CASSLNRGDEQYV.

J is TRBJ2-7 and V is TRBV9, with TRBD2 as a possible D gene (6 bases). The V gene lost 7 bases and the J gene lost 0 bases, with 17 bases spanning the gap. The CDR3 totals 15 residues. CDR1 and CDR2 from the germline V gene are SGDLS and YYNGEE. Here the CDR3 reads CASLGVAAPSYEQYV. The DNA for the CDR3 is TGTGCCAGCCTTGGGGTAGCGGCCCCCTCCTACGAGCAGTACGTC.

This clone is a singleton in its sample. The rearrangement links TRBV19 to TRBJ1-3; D might be TRBD1 (6 bases). Trimming pared 6 bases from V and 0 bases from J, leaving 12 bases between. This CDR3 spans 15 amino acids. Per germline, CDR1 LNHDA and CDR2 SQIVND (reference sequence). This chain's CDR3 is CASSDGQSSGNTIYF. The CDR3 nucleotides read TGTGCCAGTAGCGATGGACAGAGCTCTGGAAACACCATATATTTT.

The rearrangement joins TRBV11-3 to TRBJ1-2; no firm D call. Germline CDR1 reads SGHNT; CDR2 reads YENEEA. The ends were cut back, 5 bases at V and 4 bases at J, with 8 bases in the middle. The CDR3 spans 12 residues. The DNA for the CDR3 is TGTGCCAGCAGCGCACAGAGCTATGGCTACACCTTC. This codes for CASSAQSYGYTF.

This sequence joins TRBV5-1 and TRBJ2-2, with 7 bases that match TRBD1. The V segment lost 2 bases and the J segment 0 bases; nucleotides outside the gene matches: 13. This CDR3 region has 19 residues. Germline CDR1 and CDR2: SGHRS and YFSETQ. The CDR3 DNA reads TGCGCCAGCAGCTTAGGGGGCGGGCGGGCCGTTACGAACACCGGGGAGCTGTTTTTT. Translated: CASSLGGGRAVTNTGELFF.

This clone appeared once. The J gene is TRBJ2-5, the V gene TRBV5-1; D unresolved. The V gene's germline CDR1 is SGHRS and CDR2 YFSETQ. This CDR3 spans 13 amino acids. V lost 7 bases and J lost 3, with 13 bases in between. The CDR3 DNA follows: TGCGCCAGCGGCAACACCGACGAAGAGACCCAGTACTTC. It specifies CASGNTDEETQYF.

This clone showed up just once. The genes are TRBV11-2 and TRBJ2-3, with 7 positions matching TRBD1. The CDR3 is 13 amino acids. The germline V gene encodes CDR1 SGHAT and CDR2 FQNNGV. The ends lost 5 bases at V and 4 bases at J; junction bases unmatched: 3. CDR3 sequence reads: CASSIQGSDTQYF. DNA of the CDR3: TGTGCCAGCAGCATACAGGGGTCAGATACGCAGTATTTT.

The DNA for the CDR3 is TGTGCCAGCAGTTACCGCCCTAGCGCGACCTCCTACGAGCAGTACGTC. Its protein product is CASSYRPSATSYEQYV. V usage is TRBV6-5 and J usage is TRBJ2-7; D is perhaps TRBD2 (6 bases). The germline V gene has CDR1 MNHEY and CDR2 SVGAGI. V was pared by 2 bases and J by 0 bases, with 14 bases between. The CDR3 has 16 amino acids.

V gene TRBV19 combines with J gene TRBJ2-5; D is unresolved. Trimming pared 1 base from V and 7 bases from J, leaving 10 bases between. This CDR3 region has 13 residues. CDR1 and CDR2 (germline): LNHDA, SQIVND (reference sequence). The CDR3 DNA reads as TGTGCCAGTAGTATAGTTCCGAGAGGGACCCAGTACTTC. Residues: CASSIVPRGTQYF.

CDR3 sequence: CASSLVEGRDEQFF. Here the CDR3 DNA reads TGTGCCAGCAGCTTAGTCGAGGGACGGGATGAGCAGTTCTTC. The chain links TRBV7-9 to TRBJ2-1; D could derive from TRBD1 or TRBD2 (5 bases each). The CDR3 runs to 14 residues. Trimming removed 1 base at V and 8 bases at J, with 12 bases between. Germline V lookup: CDR1 SEHNR, CDR2 FQNEAQ (reference sequence). The full variable domain, its missing parts supplied by reference TRBV7-9 and TRBJ2-1, is DTGVSQNPRHKITKRGQNVTFRCDPISEHNRLYWYRQTLGQGPEFLTYFQNEAQLEKSRLLSDRFSAERPKGSFSTLEIQRTEQGDSAMYLCASSLVEGRDEQFFGPGTRLTVL.

The chain recombines TRBV7-9 with TRBJ2-1; TRBD2 aligns across 8 bases. Germline CDR1 and CDR2: SEHNR and FQNEAQ (reference sequence). Trimming took 4 bases from V and 7 from J; bases not matched to a gene: 15. The CDR3 has 17 residues. The CDR3 sequence is CASSSERGLAGVNEQFF. In DNA form, the CDR3 reads TGTGCCAGCAGCTCAGAGAGAGGGCTAGCGGGTGTTAATGAGCAGTTCTTC. The complete variable domain, with remaining parts taken from reference TRBV7-9 and TRBJ2-1, reads DTGVSQNPRHKITKRGQNVTFRCDPISEHNRLYWYRQTLGQGPEFLTYFQNEAQLEKSRLLSDRFSAERPKGSFSTLEIQRTEQGDSAMYLCASSSERGLAGVNEQFFGPGTRLTVL.

The gene calls are TRBV29-1 and TRBJ1-2, with D unresolved. V lost 3 bases, J lost 5 bases, and 13 bases lay in between. This CDR3 spans 13 amino acids. Germline-derived CDR1 and CDR2 are SQVTM and ANQGSEA. CDR3 coding DNA: TGCAGCGTTGATTCCCTCGGAGGGTATGGCTACACCTTC. Encoded protein: CSVDSLGGYGYTF.

The J gene is TRBJ2-5, the V gene TRBV7-9; 12 bases map to TRBD1. The CDR3 covers 15 residues. V dropped 5 bases and J dropped 4; count of bases not matched to a gene: 5. Looked up from germline, CDR1 is SEHNR and CDR2 is FQNEAQ (reference sequence). CDR3 in DNA: TGTGCCAGCAGCCAAGGGACAGGGGGCCGAGAGACCCAGTACTTC. This sequence encodes CASSQGTGGRETQYF.

This clone was seen a single time. V usage is TRBV12-5 and J usage is TRBJ2-5, with TRBD1 matching 9 bases. In germline, CDR1 is LGHNT, CDR2 FRNRAP. V shed 6 bases and J 5 bases; nucleotides not matched to a gene: 4. CDR3 length: 13 residues. CDR3 sequence: CASGNTGGETQYF. CDR3 DNA: TGTGCTAGTGGCAATACAGGGGGCGAGACCCAGTACTTC.

The rearrangement uses TRBV7-9 and TRBJ1-2, with D perhaps matching TRBD1 (5 bases). Trimming stripped 5 bases from V and 4 bases from J, with 17 bases between. The length of the CDR3 is 15 residues. The V gene's germline CDR1 is SEHNR and CDR2 FQNEAQ (reference sequence). The CDR3 coding sequence is TGTGCCAGCAGCCCGGACACCGGTGGGACCTATGGCTACACCTTC. Translating it yields CASSPDTGGTYGYTF.